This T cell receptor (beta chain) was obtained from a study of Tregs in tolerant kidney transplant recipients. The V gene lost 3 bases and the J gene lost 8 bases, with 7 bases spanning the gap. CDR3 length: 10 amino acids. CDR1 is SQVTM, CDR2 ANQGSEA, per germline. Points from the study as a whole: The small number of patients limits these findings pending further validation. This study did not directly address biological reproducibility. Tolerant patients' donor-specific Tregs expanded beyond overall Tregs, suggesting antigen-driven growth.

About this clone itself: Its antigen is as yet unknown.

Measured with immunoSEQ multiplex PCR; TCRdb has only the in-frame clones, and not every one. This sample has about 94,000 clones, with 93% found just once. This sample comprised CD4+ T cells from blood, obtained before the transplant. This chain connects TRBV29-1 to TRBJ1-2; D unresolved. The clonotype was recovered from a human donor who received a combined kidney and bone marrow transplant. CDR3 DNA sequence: TGCAGCGTTGACCCAGGAGGCTACACCTTC. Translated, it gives CSVDPGGYTF.